What follows is one T cell receptor beta chain and its context. Its cognate antigen is unknown. These data come from a study of T-cell memory formation after mild COVID-19. Overall study: Clustering of TCRs was largely donor specific.

Findings and limits, study-wide: Clones which contracted sat mainly in CM and EM if CD4+, and in EMRA if CD8+. Clones that contracted from day 15 to 85 were balanced CD4/CD8, while later expanders leaned CD4+.

Sample barcodes and UMIs were carried by the TCR alpha and TCR beta cDNA libraries that 5'RACE generated with constant-segment primers. MiXCR was run by TCRdb on the 5' RACE reads, yielding one entry per CDR3 protein. This repertoire shows around 410,000 distinct CDR3 sequences, around 22% found once; its top ten account for about 12%. The sequenced sample was PBMCs or a T cell subset sorted from them (not recorded which). The sequence was obtained from an adult woman who had mild COVID-19 (a few samples of this study predate the infection). Cell type and time point are not known.

CDR3 nucleotide sequence: TGTGCCAGCAGCCTGAGTGGACAGGGGGCAGATACGCAGTATTTT. Its translation: CASSLSGQGADTQYF. The chain combines TRBV13 with TRBJ2-3; the match to TRBD1 covers 10 bases. Looked up from germline, CDR1 is PRHDT and CDR2 is FYEKMQ (reference sequence). CDR3 size: 15 residues. V dropped 5 bases and J dropped 4; count of bases not matched to a gene: 6.